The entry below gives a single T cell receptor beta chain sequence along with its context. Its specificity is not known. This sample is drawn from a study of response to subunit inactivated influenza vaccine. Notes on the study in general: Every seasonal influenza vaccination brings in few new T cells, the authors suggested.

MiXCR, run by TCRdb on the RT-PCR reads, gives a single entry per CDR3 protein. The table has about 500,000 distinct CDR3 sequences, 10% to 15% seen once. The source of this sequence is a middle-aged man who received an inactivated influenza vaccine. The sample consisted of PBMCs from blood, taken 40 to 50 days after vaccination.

The CDR3 sequence is CASSFRAGGPGIDEQFF. The CDR3 DNA reads TGTGCCAGCAGCTTTAGGGCGGGAGGGCCAGGAATCGATGAGCAGTTCTTC. This chain connects TRBV7-2 to TRBJ2-1; 9 bases map to TRBD2. V shed 3 bases, J shed 8 bases, and the junction held 14 bases outside the gene matches. This CDR3 has 17 amino acids. From germline, CDR1 is SGHTA and CDR2 FQGNSA. The complete variable domain, with remaining parts taken from reference TRBV7-2 and TRBJ2-1, reads GAGVSQSPSNKVTEKGKDVELRCDPISGHTALYWYRQSLGQGLEFLIYFQGNSAPDKSGLPSDRFSAERTGGSVSTLTIQRTQQEDSAVYLCASSFRAGGPGIDEQFFGPGTRLTVL.